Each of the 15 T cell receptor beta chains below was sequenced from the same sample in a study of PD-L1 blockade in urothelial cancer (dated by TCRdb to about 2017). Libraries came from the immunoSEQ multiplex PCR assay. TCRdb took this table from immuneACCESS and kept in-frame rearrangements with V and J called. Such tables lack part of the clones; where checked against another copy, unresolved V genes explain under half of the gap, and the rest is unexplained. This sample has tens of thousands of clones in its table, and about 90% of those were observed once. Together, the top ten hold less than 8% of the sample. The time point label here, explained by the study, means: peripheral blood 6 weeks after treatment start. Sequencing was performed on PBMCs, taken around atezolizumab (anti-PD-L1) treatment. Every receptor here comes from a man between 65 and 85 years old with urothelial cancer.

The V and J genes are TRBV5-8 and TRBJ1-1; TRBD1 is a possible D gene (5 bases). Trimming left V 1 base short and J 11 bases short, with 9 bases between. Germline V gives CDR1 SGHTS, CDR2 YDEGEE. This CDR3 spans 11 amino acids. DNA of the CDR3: TGTGCCAGCAGCTTGCTGGAGGGGGCTTTCTTT. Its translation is CASSLLEGAFF.

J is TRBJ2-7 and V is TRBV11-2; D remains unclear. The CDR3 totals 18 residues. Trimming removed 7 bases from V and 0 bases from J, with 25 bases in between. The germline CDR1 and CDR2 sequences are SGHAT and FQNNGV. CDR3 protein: CASTPFAAIPRSSYEQYF. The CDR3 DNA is TGTGCCAGCACCCCGTTCGCGGCTATTCCCCGTAGCTCCTACGAGCAGTACTTC.

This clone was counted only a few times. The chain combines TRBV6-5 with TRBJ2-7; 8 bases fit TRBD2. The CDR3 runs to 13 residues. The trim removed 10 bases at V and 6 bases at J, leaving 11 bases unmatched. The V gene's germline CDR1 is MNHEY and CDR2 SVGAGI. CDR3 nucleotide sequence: TGTGCCACGGGAGGGATTACACATCGCGAGCAGTACTTC. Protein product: CATGGITHREQYF.

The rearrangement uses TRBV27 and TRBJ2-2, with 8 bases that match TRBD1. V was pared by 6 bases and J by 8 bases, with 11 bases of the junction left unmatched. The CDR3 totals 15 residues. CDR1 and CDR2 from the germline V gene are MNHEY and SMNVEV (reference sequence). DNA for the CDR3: TGTGCCAGCAGCCGTACCCAGGGGGCAGCGGGGGAGCTGTTTTTT. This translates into CASSRTQGAAGELFF.

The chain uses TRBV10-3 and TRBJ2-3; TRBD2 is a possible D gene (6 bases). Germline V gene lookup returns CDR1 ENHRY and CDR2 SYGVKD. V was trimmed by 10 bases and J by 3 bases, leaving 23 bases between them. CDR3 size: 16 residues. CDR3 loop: CATWAGKGGTTDTQYF. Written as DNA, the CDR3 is TGTGCCACCTGGGCAGGGAAGGGCGGGACGACAGATACGCAGTATTTT.

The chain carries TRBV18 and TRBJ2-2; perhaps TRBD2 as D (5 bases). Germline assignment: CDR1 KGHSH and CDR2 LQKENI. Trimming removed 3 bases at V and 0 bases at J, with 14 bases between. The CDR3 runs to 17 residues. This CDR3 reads CASSPWRTPTNTGELFF. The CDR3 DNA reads TGTGCCAGCTCACCCTGGAGGACGCCTACGAACACCGGGGAGCTGTTTTTT.

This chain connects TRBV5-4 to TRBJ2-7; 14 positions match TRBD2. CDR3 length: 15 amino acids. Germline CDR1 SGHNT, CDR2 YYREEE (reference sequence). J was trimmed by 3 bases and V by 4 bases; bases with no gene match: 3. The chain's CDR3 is CASSVGLAGDYEQYF. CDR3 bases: TGTGCCAGCAGCGTGGGACTAGCGGGAGACTACGAGCAGTACTTC.

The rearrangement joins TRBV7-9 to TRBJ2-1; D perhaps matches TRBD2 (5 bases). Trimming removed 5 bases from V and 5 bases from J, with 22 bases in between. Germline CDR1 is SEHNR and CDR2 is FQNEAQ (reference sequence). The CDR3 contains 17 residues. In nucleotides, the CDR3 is TGTGCCAGCAGCCGAACTGGCGGGCCGCCTACCCACAATGAGCAGTTCTTC. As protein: CASSRTGGPPTHNEQFF.

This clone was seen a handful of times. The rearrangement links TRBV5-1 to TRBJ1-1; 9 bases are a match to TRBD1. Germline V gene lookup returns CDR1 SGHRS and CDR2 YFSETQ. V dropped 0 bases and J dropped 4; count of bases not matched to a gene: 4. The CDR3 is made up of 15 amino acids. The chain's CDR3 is CASSLGHRGPTEAFF. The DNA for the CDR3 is TGCGCCAGCAGCTTGGGTCACAGGGGGCCCACTGAAGCTTTCTTT.

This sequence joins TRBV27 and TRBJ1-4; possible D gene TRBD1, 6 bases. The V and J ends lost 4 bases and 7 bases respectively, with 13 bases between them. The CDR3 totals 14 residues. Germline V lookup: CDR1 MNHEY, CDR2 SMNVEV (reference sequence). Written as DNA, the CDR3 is TGTGCCAGCAGTTGGGGGGGGCTCCCTGAAAAACTGTTTTTT. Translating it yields CASSWGGLPEKLFF. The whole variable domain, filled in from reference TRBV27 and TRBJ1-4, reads EAQVTQNPRYLITVTGKKLTVTCSQNMNHEYMSWYRQDPGLGLRQIYYSMNVEVTDKGDVPEGYKVSRKEKRNFPLILESPSPNQTSLYFCASSWGGLPEKLFFGSGTQLSVL.

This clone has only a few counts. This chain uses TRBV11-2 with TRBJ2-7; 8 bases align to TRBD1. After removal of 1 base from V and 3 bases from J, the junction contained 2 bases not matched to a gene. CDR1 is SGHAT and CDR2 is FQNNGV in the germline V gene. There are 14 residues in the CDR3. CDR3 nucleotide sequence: TGTGCCAGCAGCTTAGGGACAGGGTTCTACGAGCAGTACTTC. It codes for CASSLGTGFYEQYF. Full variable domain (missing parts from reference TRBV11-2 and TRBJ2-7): EAGVAQSPRYKIIEKRQSVAFWCNPISGHATLYWYQQILGQGPKLLIQFQNNGVVDDSQLPKDRFSAERLKGVDSTLKIQPAKLEDSAVYLCASSLGTGFYEQYFGPGTRLTVT.

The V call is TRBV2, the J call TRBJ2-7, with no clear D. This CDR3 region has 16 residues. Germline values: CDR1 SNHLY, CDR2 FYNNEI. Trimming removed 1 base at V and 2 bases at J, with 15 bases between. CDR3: CASSEDPSQGPYEQYF. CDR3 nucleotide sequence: TGTGCCAGCAGTGAAGATCCTAGTCAAGGCCCCTACGAGCAGTACTTC.

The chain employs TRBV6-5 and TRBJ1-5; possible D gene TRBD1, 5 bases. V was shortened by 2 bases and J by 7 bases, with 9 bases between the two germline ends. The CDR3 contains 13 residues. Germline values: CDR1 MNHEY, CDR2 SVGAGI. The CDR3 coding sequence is TGTGCCAGCAGTTACGACAGAGAACAGCCCCAGCATTTT. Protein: CASSYDREQPQHF.

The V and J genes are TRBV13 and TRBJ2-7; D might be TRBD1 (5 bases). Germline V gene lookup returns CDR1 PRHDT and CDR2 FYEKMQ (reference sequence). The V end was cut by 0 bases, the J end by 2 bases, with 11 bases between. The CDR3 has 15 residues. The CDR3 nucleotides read TGTGCCAGCAGCTTAGGGGCAGCAGGGACCTACGAGCAGTACTTC. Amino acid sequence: CASSLGAAGTYEQYF.

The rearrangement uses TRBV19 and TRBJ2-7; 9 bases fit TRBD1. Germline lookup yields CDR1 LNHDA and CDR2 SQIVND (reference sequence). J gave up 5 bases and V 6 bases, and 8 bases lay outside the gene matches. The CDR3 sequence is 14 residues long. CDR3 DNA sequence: TGTGCCAGTAGCCTCCGGGACAGGGACGACGAGCAGTACTTC. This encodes CASSLRDRDDEQYF.